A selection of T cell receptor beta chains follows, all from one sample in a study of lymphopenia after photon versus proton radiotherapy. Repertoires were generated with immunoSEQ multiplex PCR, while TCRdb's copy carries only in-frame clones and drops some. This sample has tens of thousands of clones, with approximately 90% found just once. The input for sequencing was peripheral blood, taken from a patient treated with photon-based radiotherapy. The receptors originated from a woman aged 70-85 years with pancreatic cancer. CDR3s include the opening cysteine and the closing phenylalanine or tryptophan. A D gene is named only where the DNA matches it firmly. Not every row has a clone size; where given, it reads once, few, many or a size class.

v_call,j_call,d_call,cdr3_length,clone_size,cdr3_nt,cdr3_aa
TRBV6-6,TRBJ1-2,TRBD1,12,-,TGTGCCAGCAGTCGGACAGGGGATGGCTACACCTTC,CASSRTGDGYTF
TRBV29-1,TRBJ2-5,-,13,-,TGCAGCGTTGTAAGGTCTCCGAAAGAGACCCAGTACTTC,CSVVRSPKETQYF
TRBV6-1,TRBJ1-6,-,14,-,TGTGCCAGCAGACAGACAGCCACAGATTCACCCCTCCACTTT,CASRQTATDSPLHF
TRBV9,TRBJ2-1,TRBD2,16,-,TGTGCCAGCAGCCGAATCCTAGCGGGAGCTGGGAATGAGCAGTTCTTC,CASSRILAGAGNEQFF
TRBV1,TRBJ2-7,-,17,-,TGCACCAGCAGCCAAGATCCCCGGCCCGGCCTCACCTACGAGCAGTACTTC,CTSSQDPRPGLTYEQYF
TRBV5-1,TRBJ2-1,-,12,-,TGCGCCAGCAGCTTGAATACGTATGAGCAGTTCTTC,CASSLNTYEQFF
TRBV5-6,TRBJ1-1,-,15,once,TGTGCCAGCAGTGGTATAACAGTAATGAACACTGAAGCTTTCTTT,CASSGITVMNTEAFF
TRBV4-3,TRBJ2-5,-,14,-,TGCGCCAGCAGCCAAGATTTGTTGGGGGAGACCCAGTACTTC,CASSQDLLGETQYF
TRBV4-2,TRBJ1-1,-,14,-,TGTGCCAGCAGCCAAGATAGCGCCGTCACTGAAGCTTTCTTT,CASSQDSAVTEAFF
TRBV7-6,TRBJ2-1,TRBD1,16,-,TGTGCCAGCAGCTCCTCGGGACAGGGACTCTACAATGAGCAGTTCTTC,CASSSSGQGLYNEQFF
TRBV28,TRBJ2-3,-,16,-,TGTGCCAGCAGTTTAGGGACGACCGGTTTAGCAGATACGCAGTATTTT,CASSLGTTGLADTQYF
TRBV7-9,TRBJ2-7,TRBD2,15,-,TGTGCCAGCAGCGACCCTAGCGGGAGGGCCAGGGAGCAGTACTTC,CASSDPSGRAREQYF
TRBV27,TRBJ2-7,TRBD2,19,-,TGTGCCAGCAGTCCTGATAGCGGGAGGACAAGATTAAGCTCCTACGAGCAGTACTTC,CASSPDSGRTRLSSYEQYF